This T cell receptor beta chain appears in the sequencing data of a study of cytomegalovirus exposure and HLA in healthy donors. As concerns this clone: Its antigen is undetermined.

Assay: immunoSEQ multiplex PCR; the TCRdb copy retains only in-frame clones and omits some. The sample carries about 260,000 clones, 80% to 95% recorded once. Germline CDR1 reads SGHNT; CDR2 reads YENEEA. V lost 1 base to trimming and J lost 4 bases; unmatched junction nucleotides: 3. The CDR3 has 15 residues. Whole-study findings and limits: There were some public TCRs occurring in many donors, but most TCR sequences were rare.

Material: PBMCs. The source is a woman aged 25 to 39 in good health and CMV-seronegative. J is TRBJ2-3 and V is TRBV11-3; 9 bases are shared with TRBD2. The CDR3 DNA reads as TGTGCCAGCAGCTTAGCTGGGACTAGCTCAGATACGCAGTATTTT. Its translation is CASSLAGTSSDTQYF. Together with reference TRBV11-3 and TRBJ2-3, the CDR3 gives the full variable domain: EAGVVQSPRYKIIEKKQPVAFWCNPISGHNTLYWYLQNLGQGPELLIRYENEEAVDDSQLPKDRFSAERLKGVDSTLKIQPAELGDSAVYLCASSLAGTSSDTQYFGPGTRLTVL.